The sequence of this TCR beta chain was determined in a study of technical replicates of blood from several donors. TCRdb keeps only in-frame clones here, not all; method: immunoSEQ multiplex PCR. Counted here are more than 65,000 clones, approximately 78% occurring once; the ten biggest clones make up 3.5% to 4%. Trimming took off 4 bases at V and 6 bases at J, with 13 bases between the two ends. Germline V gives CDR1 SGDLS, CDR2 YYNGEE. The CDR3 has 14 amino acids. The V call is TRBV9, the J call TRBJ2-2; maybe TRBD2 (6 bases). The specimen was PBMCs. The clonotype comes from a human donor in good health. Some clones in this sample may be carry-over from other donors' samples. This CDR3 is CASSLYSSAGELFF. The CDR3 DNA reads TGTGCCAGCAGCCTATATTCTAGCGCCGGGGAGCTGTTTTTT.